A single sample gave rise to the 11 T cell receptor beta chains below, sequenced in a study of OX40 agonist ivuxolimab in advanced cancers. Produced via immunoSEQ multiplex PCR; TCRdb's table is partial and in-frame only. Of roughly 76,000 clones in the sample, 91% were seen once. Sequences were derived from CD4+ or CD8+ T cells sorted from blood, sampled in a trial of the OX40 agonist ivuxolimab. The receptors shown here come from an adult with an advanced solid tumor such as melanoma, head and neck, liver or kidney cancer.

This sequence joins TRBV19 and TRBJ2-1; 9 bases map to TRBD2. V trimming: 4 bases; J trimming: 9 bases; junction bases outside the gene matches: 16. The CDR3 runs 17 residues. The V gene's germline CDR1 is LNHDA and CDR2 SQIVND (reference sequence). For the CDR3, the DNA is TGTGCCAGTAGTAAGGGGATCGTTAGCGGGAGAGGCCCTGAGCAGTTCTTC. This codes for CASSKGIVSGRGPEQFF.

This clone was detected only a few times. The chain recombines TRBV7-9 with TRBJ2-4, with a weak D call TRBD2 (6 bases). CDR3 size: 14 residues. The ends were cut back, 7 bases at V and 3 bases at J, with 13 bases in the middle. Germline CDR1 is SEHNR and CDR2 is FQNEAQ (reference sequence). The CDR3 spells CASNREIDKNIQYF. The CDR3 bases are TGTGCCAGCAACCGGGAGATTGACAAAAACATTCAGTACTTC.

The CDR3 DNA reads TGTGCCAGCAGGCCACGGGAGTGGGGCACCGGGGAGCTGTTTTTT. This gives the protein CASRPREWGTGELFF. This chain connects TRBV6-5 to TRBJ2-2; tentative D call: TRBD2 (6 bases). Trimming shortened V by 6 bases and J by 4 bases, and 15 bases separated the two germline ends. Germline loops: CDR1 MNHEY, CDR2 SVGAGI. The CDR3 contains 15 residues.

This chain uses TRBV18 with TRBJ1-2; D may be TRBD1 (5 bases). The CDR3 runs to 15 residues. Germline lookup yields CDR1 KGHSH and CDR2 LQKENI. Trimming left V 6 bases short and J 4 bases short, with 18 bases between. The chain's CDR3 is CASSENPGTAYGYTF. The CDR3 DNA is TGTGCCAGCTCTGAAAATCCCGGGACGGCCTATGGCTACACCTTC.

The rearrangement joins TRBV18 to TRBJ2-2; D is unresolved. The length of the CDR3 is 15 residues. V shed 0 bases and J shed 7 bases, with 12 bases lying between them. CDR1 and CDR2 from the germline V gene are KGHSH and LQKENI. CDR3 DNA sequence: TGTGCCAGCTCACCACCGAACCAGTGGGGCGGGGAGCTGTTTTTT. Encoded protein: CASSPPNQWGGELFF.

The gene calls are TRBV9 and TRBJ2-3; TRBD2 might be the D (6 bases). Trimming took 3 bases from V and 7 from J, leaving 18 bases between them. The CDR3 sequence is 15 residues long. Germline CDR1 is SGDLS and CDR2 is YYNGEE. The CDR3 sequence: CASSEGGMAYYTQYF. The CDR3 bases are TGTGCCAGCAGCGAGGGCGGGATGGCGTATTATACGCAGTATTTT.

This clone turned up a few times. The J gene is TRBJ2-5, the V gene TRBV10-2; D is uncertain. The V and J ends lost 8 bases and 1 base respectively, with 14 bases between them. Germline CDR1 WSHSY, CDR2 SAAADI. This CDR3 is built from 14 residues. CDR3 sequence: CASGPTRTQETQYF. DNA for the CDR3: TGCGCCAGCGGACCGACAAGGACCCAAGAGACCCAGTACTTC.

The CDR3 coding sequence is TGCAGCGTCGCGGAGCTGGGGAGCACTGAAGCTTTCTTT. Encoded protein: CSVAELGSTEAFF. The V and J genes are TRBV29-1 and TRBJ1-1, with no clear D. Per the germline V gene, CDR1 is SQVTM and CDR2 is ANQGSEA. Trimming took off 6 bases at V and 4 bases at J, with 15 bases between the two ends. This CDR3 spans 13 amino acids.

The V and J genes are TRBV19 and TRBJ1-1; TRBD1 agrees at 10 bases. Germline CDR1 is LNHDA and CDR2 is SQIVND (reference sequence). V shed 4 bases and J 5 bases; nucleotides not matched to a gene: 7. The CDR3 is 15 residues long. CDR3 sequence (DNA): TGTGCCAGTAGTACCACGGGACAGGGGCGGACTGAAGCTTTCTTT. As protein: CASSTTGQGRTEAFF.

CDR3 loop: CASSSEGGVGFGTEAFF. The CDR3 DNA reads as TGCGCCAGCAGTTCCGAGGGAGGGGTCGGGTTCGGCACTGAAGCTTTCTTT. V gene TRBV5-1 combines with J gene TRBJ1-1; D is possibly TRBD1 (5 bases). Per germline, CDR1 SGHRS and CDR2 YFSETQ. V dropped 5 bases and J dropped 4 bases, with 24 bases sitting between them. This CDR3 comprises 17 residues.

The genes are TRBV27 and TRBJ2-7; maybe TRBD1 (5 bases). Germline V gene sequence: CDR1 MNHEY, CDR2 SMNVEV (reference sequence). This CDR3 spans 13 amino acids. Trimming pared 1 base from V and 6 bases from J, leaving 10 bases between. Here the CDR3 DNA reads TGTGCCAGCAGTTTATATTTAGGGGCCGAGCAGTACTTC. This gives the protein CASSLYLGAEQYF.